This T cell receptor beta chain stems from a study of T cell repertoires in cytomegalovirus infection. Study-wide background: Public signatures in TCR beta pointed to CMV infection and matching HLA type.

General study results and limits: Accumulated public TCR beta family frequency recognized individuals carrying CMV together with the relevant HLA. There were HLA-C-restricted CMV-specific TCR beta clonotypes dominating the ex vivo response.

Using its own MiXCR run on the reads, TCRdb lists one record per CDR3 protein. This table holds tens of thousands of distinct CDR3 sequences, around 3.8% found once. V was pared by 4 bases and J by 2 bases, with 21 bases between. The germline V gene encodes CDR1 SGHVS and CDR2 FQNEAQ. The CDR3 is 18 amino acids. This clonotype was recorded many times. The antigen is undetermined. The receptor was isolated from a human donor in good health (CMV status not recorded). Some clones in this sample may be carry-over from other donors' samples. The V and J genes are TRBV7-8 and TRBJ2-4, with a possible D match to TRBD1 (6 bases). The sample comprised PBMCs. The CDR3 DNA is TGTGCCAGCAGCTCGAATTACAGGGTTGGAATGTCCAAAAACATTCAGTACTTC. Translating it yields CASSSNYRVGMSKNIQYF.